What follows are 7 T cell receptor beta chains derived from one specimen sequenced in a study of Tregs in tolerant kidney transplant recipients. Clones were read by immunoSEQ multiplex PCR, and TCRdb kept only the in-frame ones, dropping some. The top ten hold around 0.34% of the sample, which has tens of thousands of clones, 98% seen once. Sequences were derived from Tregs from blood, sampled before the transplant. These receptors came from a human donor who received a combined kidney and bone marrow transplant.

The chain is built from TRBV10-3 and TRBJ2-7; TRBD1 matches at 7 bases. V lost 8 bases, J lost 1 base, and 8 bases stayed unmatched. Per the germline V gene, CDR1 is ENHRY and CDR2 is SYGVKD. The CDR3 has 14 amino acids. For the CDR3, the DNA is TGTGCCATCGAGGGGGCCCAAGGGTCCTACGAGCAGTACTTC. It encodes CAIEGAQGSYEQYF.

This clone was detected only a few times. The chain employs TRBV5-4 and TRBJ2-3; 11 bases align to TRBD2. In germline, CDR1 is SGHNT, CDR2 YYREEE (reference sequence). CDR3 size: 18 residues. V dropped 3 bases and J dropped 2; count of bases not matched to a gene: 11. The CDR3: CASSSNSGTSGSTDTQYF. Here the CDR3 DNA reads TGTGCCAGCAGCTCGAATTCCGGGACTAGCGGCTCCACAGATACGCAGTATTTT.

This rearrangement joins TRBV4-2 to TRBJ1-2; D is uncertain. In germline, CDR1 is LGHNA, CDR2 YNFKEQ. Trimming left V 3 bases short and J 7 bases short, with 18 bases between. This CDR3 contains 15 residues. The chain's CDR3 is CASSQERTESRGYTF. CDR3 nucleotide sequence: TGTGCCAGCAGCCAGGAACGGACTGAGTCGCGTGGCTACACCTTC.

V usage is TRBV7-6 and J usage is TRBJ2-7; TRBD1 aligns across 8 bases. The germline V gene has CDR1 SGHVS and CDR2 FNYEAQ. Trimming cost V 5 bases and J 7 bases; bases outside gene matches: 4. This CDR3 region has 12 residues. CDR3 loop: CASSPWTGEQYF. CDR3 DNA: TGTGCCAGCAGCCCTTGGACAGGGGAGCAGTACTTC.

The chain is built from TRBV15 and TRBJ2-7, with 10 positions matching TRBD2. Germline CDR1 and CDR2: LNHNV and YYDKDF (reference sequence). V trimming: 5 bases; J trimming: 4 bases; junction bases outside the gene matches: 5. The CDR3 sequence is 14 residues long. The CDR3 is CATSGGLADYEQYF. Here the CDR3 DNA reads TGTGCCACCAGCGGAGGACTAGCGGATTACGAGCAGTACTTC.

In DNA, the CDR3 is TGTGCTAGTGGTTTGGTCACAGGGGGCCTAGCCAAAAACATTCAGTACTTC. This codes for CASGLVTGGLAKNIQYF. The chain joins TRBV12-5 to TRBJ2-4, with 9 bases that match TRBD1. The CDR3 contains 17 residues. V shed 0 bases and J 0 bases; nucleotides not matched to a gene: 3. Germline V gene sequence: CDR1 LGHNT, CDR2 FRNRAP.

This sequence joins TRBV10-3 and TRBJ2-1; 10 bases agree with TRBD2. The CDR3 extends over 15 amino acids. Trimming removed 3 bases from V and 8 bases from J; junction bases left unmatched: 7. Looked up from germline, CDR1 is ENHRY and CDR2 is SYGVKD. The CDR3 DNA follows: TGTGCCATCAGTGATTCTAGCGGGAGTTTCTATGAGCAGTTCTTC. Amino acid sequence: CAISDSSGSFYEQFF.